This T cell receptor beta chain was sequenced in a study of blood T cell repertoires in COVID-19. Study details: COVID-19 samples from acute and convalescent phases originated in the United States, Italy and Spain.

This clone was seen once. V was pared by 3 bases and J by 10 bases, with 8 bases of the junction left unmatched. The CDR3 has 13 amino acids. Germline V gives CDR1 GTSNPN, CDR2 SVGIG (reference sequence). Assay: immunoSEQ multiplex PCR; the TCRdb copy retains only in-frame clones and omits some. Among 300,000 to 400,000 clones listed, around 89% were seen once. This receptor was taken from a young woman with acute COVID-19. The chain carries TRBV30 and TRBJ1-4, with 7 nucleotides matching TRBD1. Sequencing input: PBMCs or T cells enriched from blood (not recorded which). The CDR3 reads CAWSLNRGGKLFF. The CDR3, as DNA: TGTGCCTGGAGCCTCAACAGGGGTGGAAAACTGTTTTTT.